These 10 T cell receptor beta chains came from one sample sequenced in a study of spatial heterogeneity in lung cancer (dated by TCRdb to between 2019 and 2020). Broad study findings and their caveats: A correlation was observed between the number of expanded intratumoral alpha and beta TCRs and the tumor nonsynonymous mutation count.

These TCRs are of unknown antigen specificity. The method was 5' RACE. TCRdb records NextSeq 500 as the sequencer. The public reads were reanalyzed by TCRdb: fastp trimming at Q25, MiXCR alignment, in-frame beta chains only. Each entry is one CDR3 protein sequence, shown with its most common DNA and genes. The sample has a few thousand distinct CDR3 sequences on record, approximately 14% of them singletons. In total, the top ten clones hold 10% of the sample. Taken with the paper, the label for time point translates to: sample taken at primary tumor resection. Sequencing used lung tumor tissue, obtained at surgery. Every receptor here comes from a male donor with early-stage non-small cell lung cancer.

In its sample, this clonotype was seen many times. V and J are TRBV20-1 and TRBJ2-2; D call uncertain. The germline V gene encodes CDR1 DFQATT and CDR2 SNEGSKA (reference sequence). V was shortened by 3 bases and J by 0 bases, with 5 bases between the two germline ends. The CDR3 length is 13 residues. The CDR3 coding sequence is TGCAGTGCTAGGGGGACGAACACCGGGGAGCTGTTTTTT. Translation: CSARGTNTGELFF.

By its share, this clonotype is medium-sized. This chain links TRBV12-3 or TRBV12-4 with TRBJ1-1; unclear D gene. V lost 0 bases to trimming and J lost 0 bases, with 8 bases between them. This CDR3 has 15 residues. The CDR3 DNA sequence: TGTGCCAGCAGTTTAGCGCTTGGGATGAACACTGAAGCTTTCTTT. It yields the protein CASSLALGMNTEAFF.

The rearrangement joins TRBV7-9 to TRBJ1-5; 7 positions match TRBD1. This CDR3 has 15 residues. The V gene end was trimmed by 3 bases and the J gene end by 5 bases; junction bases not matched to a gene: 7. From germline, CDR1 is SEHNR and CDR2 FQNEAQ (reference sequence). The CDR3 protein is CASSFGGTAYQPQHF. CDR3 bases: TGTGCCAGCAGCTTCGGAGGGACAGCCTATCAGCCCCAGCATTTT.

This clonotype is labeled medium-sized. This rearrangement joins TRBV11-1 to TRBJ2-5; D is unclear. This CDR3 contains 11 residues. Trimming took 5 bases from V and 1 from J, leaving 2 bases between them. CDR1 is SGHAT and CDR2 is FQDESV in the germline V gene (reference sequence). CDR3 in DNA: TGTGCCAGCAGCCTCCAAGAGACCCAGTACTTC. This codes for CASSLQETQYF.

The genes are TRBV5-4 and TRBJ2-3; 9 nucleotides line up with TRBD2. The length of the CDR3 is 16 residues. J gave up 3 bases and V 4 bases, and 9 bases lay outside the gene matches. Germline CDR1 and CDR2: SGHNT and YYREEE (reference sequence). CDR3 region: CASSRRGGFRTDTQYF. The DNA of the CDR3 is TGTGCCAGCAGCCGGCGGGGGGGCTTCCGAACAGATACGCAGTATTTT.

By share, this clonotype counts as large. V gene TRBV5-1 combines with J gene TRBJ2-5; D uncertain. Germline CDR1 SGHRS, CDR2 YFSETQ. Trimming left V 1 base short and J 1 base short, with 8 bases between. This CDR3 comprises 14 residues. The CDR3 region is CASSLRVSQETQYF. In nucleotides, the CDR3 is TGCGCCAGCAGCTTGAGGGTTAGCCAAGAGACCCAGTACTTC.

Within the sample, this clonotype is medium-sized. This chain joins TRBV20-1 and TRBJ1-4, with D possibly matching TRBD1 (5 bases). Germline-derived CDR1 and CDR2 are DFQATT and SNEGSKA (reference sequence). V was clipped by 0 bases and J by 14 bases, with 13 bases between them. This CDR3 comprises 12 residues. CDR3 amino acids: CSARDGEGKLFF. The CDR3 coding sequence is TGCAGTGCTAGAGATGGAGAGGGGAAGCTGTTTTTT.

The J gene is TRBJ1-2, the V gene TRBV12-3 or TRBV12-4, with TRBD1 matching 8 bases. V lost 3 bases to trimming and J lost 8 bases; unmatched junction nucleotides: 8. The CDR3 is made up of 14 amino acids. The CDR3 DNA reads as TGTGCCAGCAGTTTCTTCCAGGGGGCTTTCGGCTACACCTTC. This codes for CASSFFQGAFGYTF.

This clonotype is labeled as medium-sized (0.01 to 0.1%). The V call is TRBV20-1, the J call TRBJ1-4; no definite D call. Trimming took off 7 bases at V and 0 bases at J, with 15 bases between the two ends. The CDR3 loop spans 15 amino acids. Germline loops: CDR1 DFQATT, CDR2 SNEGSKA (reference sequence). The CDR3 DNA sequence: TGCAGTGGCAGCCCAGGTCTTGCAACTAATGAAAAACTGTTTTTT. Translating gives CSGSPGLATNEKLFF.

In its sample, this clonotype ranks as large (0.1 to 1%). This chain connects TRBV11-3 to TRBJ2-5, with no clear D. V lost 9 bases, J lost 3 bases, and 5 bases lay in between. The CDR3 is 10 amino acids. Germline CDR1 and CDR2: SGHNT and YENEEA. Here the CDR3 reads CARKEETQYF. CDR3 DNA: TGTGCCAGGAAAGAAGAGACCCAGTACTTC.